A selection of T cell receptor beta chains follows, all from one sample in a study of T-cell memory formation after mild COVID-19. TCRdb called the 5' RACE reads again in MiXCR, with one record for every CDR3 protein. The data contain just under 150,000 distinct CDR3 sequences, 6% to 7% of them singletons. Material for sequencing was PBMCs or a T cell subset sorted from them (not recorded which). These receptors were obtained from an adult woman who had mild COVID-19 (a few samples of this study predate the infection). Cell type and time point are not known. Both conserved end residues are part of each CDR3. D genes are given only for firm matches. A row's size may be missing; if present it is once, few, many or a size class.

.	TRBV20-1	TRBJ1-2	.	TGCAGTGCTAGAGCCCGCGGGGCGCAATATGACTATGGCTACACCTTC	CSARARGAQYDYGYTF
few	TRBV5-1	TRBJ1-1	.	TGCGCCAGCTTGGGTACAGGGAGGACTGAAGCTTTCTTT	CASLGTGRTEAFF
.	TRBV20-1	TRBJ2-5	TRBD2	TGCAGTGCTAGTTTAGCGGGGGGCAAAGAGACCCAGTACTTC	CSASLAGGKETQYF
many	TRBV9	TRBJ2-7	TRBD2	TGTGCCAGCAGCGTAGCGGAGGGAGGGCCCTACGAGCAGTACTTC	CASSVAEGGPYEQYF
few	TRBV20-1	TRBJ2-7	TRBD1	TGCAGTGCTACCAAGACAGGGAGACTTTACGAGCAGTACTTC	CSATKTGRLYEQYF
few	TRBV5-1	TRBJ2-2	.	TGCGCCAGCAGCTTCATGACCGGGGGTAACACCGGGGAGCTGTTTTTT	CASSFMTGGNTGELFF
few	TRBV5-1	TRBJ2-6	.	TGCGCCAGCAGCTTGAGCGCAGGGGTAAACTCTGGGGCCAACGTCCTGACTTTC	CASSLSAGVNSGANVLTF
many	TRBV5-1	TRBJ2-1	.	TGCGCCAGCATGCAAGGGGCGAGCTCCTACAATGAGCAGTTCTTC	CASMQGASSYNEQFF
.	TRBV6-5	TRBJ1-1	.	TGTGCCAGCAGTTATGGTGGCACTGAAGCTTTCTTT	CASSYGGTEAFF
few	TRBV12-3/TRBV12-4	TRBJ1-5	TRBD1	TGTGCCAGCAGTTCCCGGACAGGGTTCAATCAGCCCCAGCATTTT	CASSSRTGFNQPQHF
.	TRBV6-2/TRBV6-3	TRBJ2-7	.	TGTGCCAGCAGCCACCAACCACAGGGCCAGGACTTC	CASSHQPQGQDF
many	TRBV29-1	TRBJ2-3	.	TGCAGCGTTGAATTTGGGCCTACGCAGTATTTT	CSVEFGPTQYF
few	TRBV4-1	TRBJ2-3	TRBD2	TGCGCCAGCAGCCAAGTTATAGCGGGGGTACCTAGGGCAGATACGCAGTATTTT	CASSQVIAGVPRADTQYF
few	TRBV7-8	TRBJ1-4	TRBD1	TGTGCCAGCAGCTTGGACAGGGAGTACCATAATGAAAAACTGTTTTTT	CASSLDREYHNEKLFF
many	TRBV12-3/TRBV12-4	TRBJ2-1	.	TGTGCCAGCAGTTTAGGGGGCATAACCTACAATGAGCAGTTCTTC	CASSLGGITYNEQFF
many	TRBV20-1	TRBJ2-7	TRBD1	TGCAGTGCTAGAGGGCCCACAGGGGGTCCCCTCTACGAGCAGTACTTC	CSARGPTGGPLYEQYF
many	TRBV7-9	TRBJ2-4	TRBD2	TGTGCCAGCAGCTTAGCGGGGAGGGAGCGGGCCAAAAACATTCAGTACTTC	CASSLAGRERAKNIQYF
few	TRBV6-6	TRBJ2-7	.	TGTGCCAGCAGCTACGGGAGTGGTTCCTACGAGCAGTACTTC	CASSYGSGSYEQYF
many	TRBV5-1	TRBJ2-3	.	TGCGCCAGCAGGCCCCCCCAGGGAAGAACAGATACGCAGTATTTT	CASRPPQGRTDTQYF
few	TRBV24-1	TRBJ2-5	TRBD2	TGTGCCACCAGTGATTTCAAGCAGGCGGGAGTCCAAGAGACCCAGTACTTC	CATSDFKQAGVQETQYF
few	TRBV6-1	TRBJ1-2	.	TGTGCCAGCAGTGAAGTGGCAGGGGATGGCTACACCTTC	CASSEVAGDGYTF
many	TRBV7-2	TRBJ2-3	.	TGTGCCAGCAGAGTTCCTAGCACAGATACGCAGTATTTT	CASRVPSTDTQYF
few	TRBV12-3/TRBV12-4	TRBJ2-1	.	TGTGCCAGCAGTCTAGGGGCTAATGAGCAGTTCTTC	CASSLGANEQFF
few	TRBV20-1	TRBJ2-5	TRBD2	TGCAGTGCTACGGCTAGCGGGGGGCCGGGGGAGACCCAGTACTTC	CSATASGGPGETQYF
few	TRBV4-1	TRBJ2-2	.	TGCGCCAGCAGCCAAGATGTGGCGGTGACCGGGGAGCTGTTTTTT	CASSQDVAVTGELFF
many	TRBV5-1	TRBJ1-1	.	TGCGCCAGCAGCTTGGTACAGGGCGGTGGCACTGAAGCTTTCTTT	CASSLVQGGGTEAFF
many	TRBV7-9	TRBJ1-6	.	TGTGCCAGCAGCTTACCGGATTATAATTCACCCCTCCACTTT	CASSLPDYNSPLHF
.	TRBV7-9	TRBJ2-5	TRBD2	TGTGCCAGCAGCTTACTAGCGGGGAAAGAGACCCAGTACTTC	CASSLLAGKETQYF
many	TRBV7-3	TRBJ2-3	.	TGTGCCAGCAGCGGGAACCGAGATACGCAGTATTTT	CASSGNRDTQYF
many	TRBV11-2	TRBJ1-1	.	TGTGCCAGCAGCAGCGTTGGTTTCGGCACTGAAGCTTTCTTT	CASSSVGFGTEAFF
few	TRBV29-1	TRBJ2-4	.	TGCAGCGGACAGTTTCAGAAAAACATTCAGTACTTC	CSGQFQKNIQYF
many	TRBV20-1	TRBJ2-7	.	TGCAGTGCTAGAGGCCCACTGCCCTACGAGCAGTACTTC	CSARGPLPYEQYF
many	TRBV4-2	TRBJ2-1	TRBD2	TGTGCCAGCAGCCAAACTAGCGGGAGTTACAATGAGCAGTTCTTC	CASSQTSGSYNEQFF
.	TRBV10-3	TRBJ2-7	.	TGTGCCATCAGTGATCAGGGGCAGGGTAGGGGATACGAGCAGTACTTC	CAISDQGQGRGYEQYF
few	TRBV10-3	TRBJ2-3	TRBD2	TGTGCCATCAGTGAGGGGACTAGCGGGGGGCGAACATTAACTAGCACAGATACGCAGTATTTT	CAISEGTSGGRTLTSTDTQYF
few	TRBV7-6	TRBJ2-7	TRBD1	TGTGCCAGCAGCGGTTTGAGGGGACAGGGTCCCTACGAGCAGTACTTC	CASSGLRGQGPYEQYF
many	TRBV10-3	TRBJ1-1	.	TGTGCCATCAGGGGGCCGGGCCGGAACACTGAAGCTTTCTTT	CAIRGPGRNTEAFF
.	TRBV7-3	TRBJ2-5	TRBD2	TGTGCCAGCAGCTTAATTTCTAGCGGGGTACAAGAGACCCAGTACTTC	CASSLISSGVQETQYF
many	TRBV12-3/TRBV12-4	TRBJ2-5	TRBD2	TGTGCCAGCAGTACCCGCCCTTCAGCGGGGGGGATTACCCAGTACTTC	CASSTRPSAGGITQYF
.	TRBV24-1	TRBJ1-3	.	TGTGCCACCGGAGTTAATCCGGGTCAATCCACTGGAAACACCATATATTTT	CATGVNPGQSTGNTIYF
many	TRBV24-1	TRBJ2-2	TRBD1	TGTGCCACCAGTGATTCACGGACAGGGTTCAACGGGGAGCTGTTTTTT	CATSDSRTGFNGELFF
many	TRBV6-2/TRBV6-3	TRBJ2-7	.	TGTGCCAGCAGATGGGACAAGCAACGAGTCTCCTACGAGCAGTACTTC	CASRWDKQRVSYEQYF
.	TRBV12-3/TRBV12-4	TRBJ2-1	TRBD2	TGTGCCAGCCTAGCGGGGTTTTTCAATGAGCAGTTCTTC	CASLAGFFNEQFF
few	TRBV10-3	TRBJ1-1	.	TGTGCCATCAGTGATGGGGCGAACACTGAAGCTTTCTTT	CAISDGANTEAFF
few	TRBV12-3/TRBV12-4	TRBJ2-7	.	TGTGCCAGCAGTTTAAGGGTATTCTACGAGCAGTACTTC	CASSLRVFYEQYF
many	TRBV7-2	TRBJ2-5	TRBD2	TGTGCCAGCAGCTCGCGGGGGGGGCTAGAGACCCAGTACTTC	CASSSRGGLETQYF
few	TRBV4-2	TRBJ2-7	.	TGTGCCAGCAGCCTCCAACTAGGGGAGGGGGCCGAGCAGTACTTC	CASSLQLGEGAEQYF
many	TRBV2	TRBJ2-1	TRBD1	TGTGCCAGCAGGGAGACAGGGGATGGGAATGAGCAGTTCTTC	CASRETGDGNEQFF
few	TRBV19	TRBJ1-1	TRBD1	TGTGCCATTAGGGACAGGCCGAACACTGAAGCTTTCTTT	CAIRDRPNTEAFF
.	TRBV5-1	TRBJ1-1	TRBD1	TGCGCCAGCAGCTGGGGTTCGCGGGACAGGGGGAACACTGAAGCTTTCTTT	CASSWGSRDRGNTEAFF
few	TRBV7-2	TRBJ2-1	TRBD1	TGTGCCAGCGCCGGGGTGACAGGGGTTGACTACAATGAGCAGTTCTTC	CASAGVTGVDYNEQFF
.	TRBV5-1	TRBJ2-5	.	TGCGCCAGCAGCTTGACGGGGGCACAAGAGACCCAGTACTTC	CASSLTGAQETQYF